This TCR beta chain comes out of a study of OX40 agonist ivuxolimab in advanced cancers. Profiled with immunoSEQ multiplex PCR; TCRdb holds only in-frame clones, not every one. The top ten clones hold 0.45% to 0.55% of a sample with approximately 89,000 clones, roughly 87% of them seen once. The CDR3 is 14 amino acids. V shed 1 base and J shed 9 bases, with 12 bases lying between them. Germline CDR1 is SNHLY and CDR2 is FYNNEI. The chain couples TRBV2 to TRBJ1-4, with D tentatively TRBD1 (5 bases). The receptor was isolated from an adult with an advanced solid tumor such as melanoma, head and neck, liver or kidney cancer. The sample in question was CD4+ or CD8+ T cells sorted from blood, obtained in a trial of the OX40 agonist ivuxolimab. CDR3 sequence reads: CASSEGGPTQKLFF. The DNA of the CDR3 is TGTGCCAGCAGTGAAGGGGGCCCGACCCAAAAACTGTTTTTT.